A single sample gave rise to the 10 T cell receptor beta chains below, sequenced in a study of T cell responses to AZD1222 COVID-19 vaccine. Repertoires were generated with immunoSEQ multiplex PCR, while TCRdb's copy carries only in-frame clones and drops some. The table records about 120,000 clones, 85% to 95% of them present only once. Here the sequenced sample was peripheral blood, taken 28 days after the second AZD1222 dose. The receptors were sampled from an adult who received the AZD1222 COVID-19 vaccine.

The rearrangement uses TRBV2 and TRBJ2-7; 7 nucleotides align to TRBD1. With V trimmed by 4 bases and J by 3 bases, 9 bases remained unmatched. The germline gives CDR1 SNHLY, CDR2 FYNNEI. The CDR3 contains 15 residues. The CDR3 DNA follows: TGTGCCAGCAGTGGGACCTGGGACAGCTTCTACGAGCAGTACTTC. Translation: CASSGTWDSFYEQYF.

The J gene is TRBJ1-5, the V gene TRBV7-9, with 10 bases that match TRBD1. Germline V gene sequence: CDR1 SEHNR, CDR2 FQNEAQ (reference sequence). The CDR3 sequence is 16 residues long. J lost 5 bases, V lost 5 bases, and 9 bases had no gene match. CDR3 residues: CASSRGTGAGDQPQHF. The CDR3, as DNA: TGTGCCAGCAGCAGAGGGACAGGGGCCGGGGATCAGCCCCAGCATTTT.

This sequence joins TRBV12-3 or TRBV12-4 and TRBJ2-3; 7 bases align to TRBD1. After removal of 4 bases from V and 8 bases from J, the junction contained 6 bases not matched to a gene. The CDR3 runs 13 residues. For the CDR3, the DNA is TGTGCCAGCAGTTCCGGGACAGCCCGTACGCAGTATTTT. This codes for CASSSGTARTQYF.

The genes are TRBV29-1 and TRBJ2-4; 10 bases line up with TRBD2. The germline V gene encodes CDR1 SQVTM and CDR2 ANQGSEA. The ends lost 5 bases at V and 6 bases at J; junction bases unmatched: 13. The CDR3 sequence is 16 residues long. In nucleotides, the CDR3 is TGCAGCGTTAGGATTAGCGGGGGGCGTTCGGGAAACATTCAGTACTTC. Translated: CSVRISGGRSGNIQYF.

The J gene is TRBJ1-2, the V gene TRBV12-3 or TRBV12-4; D is unresolved. This CDR3 contains 12 residues. V lost 6 bases, J lost 5 bases, and 10 bases lay in between. CDR3: CASSQDGYGYTF. The CDR3 DNA reads TGTGCCAGCAGCCAAGACGGGTATGGCTACACCTTC.

This clone was counted a single time. This rearrangement joins TRBV30 to TRBJ1-2, with a tentative D call TRBD1 (6 bases). V lost 5 bases, J lost 13 bases, and 23 bases lay in between. Germline CDR1 and CDR2: GTSNPN and SVGIG (reference sequence). The CDR3 loop spans 13 amino acids. The CDR3 protein is CAWAGALWGVSTF. CDR3 nucleotide sequence: TGTGCCTGGGCAGGGGCCCTATGGGGAGTTTCCACCTTC. The full variable domain, rest sourced from reference TRBV30 and TRBJ1-2, is SQTIHQWPATLVQPVGSPLSLECTVEGTSNPNLYWYRQAAGRGLQLLFYSVGIGQISSEVPQNLSASRPQDRQFILSSKKLLLSDSGFYLCAWAGALWGVSTFGSGTRLTVV.

This clone was recorded once. The chain employs TRBV7-9 and TRBJ1-2, with 10 bases that match TRBD1. Germline V gene data show CDR1 as SEHNR and CDR2 as FQNEAQ (reference sequence). There are 17 residues in the CDR3. V was clipped by 5 bases and J by 8 bases; unmatched bases: 17. This CDR3 reads CASSRRQGAQILSGYTF. CDR3 bases: TGTGCCAGCAGCAGAAGACAGGGGGCGCAAATTTTAAGCGGCTACACCTTC.

DNA for the CDR3: TGTGCCAGCAGCATTCTATTTGGGATCCCTCGGGGCTACACCTTC. It translates to CASSILFGIPRGYTF. The chain uses TRBV21-1 and TRBJ1-2. TRBV21-1 is classified as a pseudogene. The CDR3 runs to 15 residues.

Written as DNA, the CDR3 is TGTGCCAGCAGAAGTCGGGGAGGCCAAGAGACCCAGTACTTC. It yields the protein CASRSRGGQETQYF. The rearrangement uses TRBV21-1 and TRBJ2-5; TRBD2 is the table's D call and was not checked against the DNA. TRBV21-1 is designated a pseudogene. This CDR3 comprises 14 residues.

The rearrangement links TRBV6-5 to TRBJ2-4; 7 bases match TRBD1. This CDR3 has 15 amino acids. V lost 5 bases and J lost 3; bases outside the gene matches: 7. Looked up from germline, CDR1 is MNHEY and CDR2 is SVGAGI. CDR3 bases: TGTGCCAGCAGTAGCCCCCCAGGGGGCAAAAACATTCAGTACTTC. Translated: CASSSPPGGKNIQYF.